This TCR beta chain was sequenced in a study of cytomegalovirus exposure and HLA in healthy donors. Study observations and caveats: Around 160 TCR beta chains were listed as cytomegalovirus-associated.

The PCR made use of 60 Vbeta and 13 Jbeta primers. The table came from immunoSEQ multiplex PCR; TCRdb's copy has only in-frame clones and leaves some out. Of roughly 100,000 clones listed, 60% to 80% are singletons. In its sample, this clone was seen once. Its target is unknown. Germline V lookup: CDR1 MDHEN, CDR2 SYDVKM. V was shortened by 5 bases and J by 6 bases, with 17 bases between the two germline ends. The CDR3 extends over 14 amino acids. The specimen sequenced was PBMCs. The TCR originated in a man aged 30-40 years in good health and CMV-seronegative. This chain connects TRBV28 to TRBJ2-7, with D perhaps TRBD1 (5 bases). The CDR3 DNA reads TGTGCCAGCAGTACTTCCCCAGGGTCGACCGAGCAGTACTTC. Encoded protein: CASSTSPGSTEQYF.